One sample yielded the 3 T cell receptor beta chains listed below, sequenced in a study of OX40 agonist ivuxolimab in advanced cancers. Some clones are missing from TCRdb's copy, which holds only in-frame ones; the method was immunoSEQ multiplex PCR. The data show some 54,000 clones, with 70% to 85% seen just once and 6.3% held by the top ten. The input for sequencing was CD4+ or CD8+ T cells sorted from blood, taken in a trial of the OX40 agonist ivuxolimab. The receptors were sampled from an adult with an advanced solid tumor such as melanoma, head and neck, liver or kidney cancer.

This clone was seen a few times. The gene calls are TRBV28 and TRBJ2-5, with 14 bases identical to TRBD2. CDR1 is MDHEN and CDR2 is SYDVKM in the germline V gene. The CDR3 is 17 residues long. Losses at the gene ends were 4 bases for V and 5 bases for J; bases not matched to a gene: 9. The CDR3 DNA sequence: TGTGCCAGCAGTTCACCCCGACTAGCGGGAGGGGTTGAGACCCAGTACTTC. It translates to CASSSPRLAGGVETQYF.

The CDR3 region is CATAQGGYGYTF. Here the CDR3 DNA reads TGTGCCACGGCGCAGGGGGGCTATGGCTACACCTTC. The rearrangement joins TRBV10-3 to TRBJ1-2; TRBD1 matches at 7 bases. The CDR3 spans 12 residues. V lost 10 bases, J lost 4 bases, and 6 bases stayed unmatched. The germline V gene encodes CDR1 ENHRY and CDR2 SYGVKD.

The chain combines TRBV2 with TRBJ2-1, with TRBD1 matching 9 bases. V was pared by 6 bases and J by 2 bases, with 2 bases of the junction left unmatched. CDR1 is SNHLY and CDR2 is FYNNEI in the germline V gene. The CDR3 consists of 14 residues. The CDR3 is CASSRDRAYNEQFF. In nucleotides, the CDR3 is TGTGCCAGCAGCCGGGACAGGGCCTACAATGAGCAGTTCTTC.